These 16 T cell receptor beta chains share one sample of origin, sequenced in a study of blood T cell repertoires in COVID-19. Using immunoSEQ multiplex PCR, the repertoire was profiled, and TCRdb retains in-frame clones only, with some absent. This sample carries about 180,000 clones, around three quarters of them seen once, and the ten largest clones take approximately 6.2%. Input material: peripheral blood. Receptors were obtained from a man aged 70-80 years with active or convalescent COVID-19.

The chain employs TRBV9 and TRBJ1-3; D is unresolved. The CDR3 is made up of 14 amino acids. Trimming cost V 3 bases and J 1 base, with 8 bases left between them. Germline CDR1 SGDLS, CDR2 YYNGEE. CDR3 sequence: CASSDGFSGNTIYF. DNA of the CDR3: TGTGCCAGCAGCGACGGGTTTTCTGGAAACACCATATATTTT.

J is TRBJ1-1 and V is TRBV6-5, with TRBD1 as a possible D gene (6 bases). Germline-derived CDR1 and CDR2 are MNHEY and SVGAGI. The CDR3 runs to 13 residues. V lost 4 bases and J lost 5, with 11 bases in between. The CDR3 region is CASSWDTKTEAFF. In DNA form, the CDR3 reads TGTGCCAGCAGTTGGGACACCAAGACTGAAGCTTTCTTT.

This chain joins TRBV18 and TRBJ1-1, with TRBD1 as a possible D gene (6 bases). The CDR3 length is 14 residues. V dropped 5 bases and J dropped 5 bases, with 15 bases sitting between them. Per the germline V gene, CDR1 is KGHSH and CDR2 is LQKENI. The chain's CDR3 is CASSTTGYWTEAFF. The CDR3 coding sequence is TGTGCCAGCTCAACCACAGGGTATTGGACTGAAGCTTTCTTT.

The chain links TRBV6-6 to TRBJ2-7, with 11 positions matching TRBD1. J was trimmed by 5 bases and V by 6 bases; bases with no gene match: 9. Germline CDR1 MNHNY, CDR2 SVGAGI (reference sequence). The CDR3 covers 15 residues. The CDR3, as DNA: TGTGCCAGCAGCCCTGCCGGACAGGGGGCCCACGAGCAGTACTTC. This codes for CASSPAGQGAHEQYF.

The chain couples TRBV18 to TRBJ1-2; a weak D match, TRBD1 (5 bases). The CDR3 has 13 amino acids. The V gene's germline CDR1 is KGHSH and CDR2 LQKENI. Trimming left V 6 bases short and J 3 bases short, with 11 bases between. CDR3 protein: CASSAGGDYGYTF. DNA of the CDR3: TGTGCCAGCTCTGCGGGGGGGGACTATGGCTACACCTTC. Full variable domain (outside the CDR3, taken from reference TRBV18 and TRBJ1-2): NAGVMQNPRHLVRRRGQEARLRCSPMKGHSHVYWYRQLPEEGLKFMVYLQKENIIDESGMPKERFSAEFPKEGPSILRIQQVVRGDSAAYFCASSAGGDYGYTFGSGTRLTVV.

The J gene is TRBJ1-4, the V gene TRBV27; tentatively, D is TRBD1 (5 bases). Germline V CDR1 and CDR2: MNHEY, SMNVEV (reference sequence). The CDR3 contains 14 residues. V was cut by 6 bases and J by 3 bases, with 11 bases left in between. For the CDR3, the DNA is TGTGCCAGCAGAAGCGGGGCGGCTAATGAAAAACTGTTTTTT. This codes for CASRSGAANEKLFF.

The CDR3 is CASTRGGYQPQHF. CDR3 nucleotides: TGTGCCAGCACCAGAGGGGGCTATCAGCCCCAGCATTTT. This chain joins TRBV6-6 and TRBJ1-5; 7 bases line up with TRBD1. The CDR3 is 13 residues long. J was trimmed by 5 bases and V by 7 bases; bases with no gene match: 5. Germline V gene data show CDR1 as MNHNY and CDR2 as SVGAGI (reference sequence).

The chain links TRBV5-4 to TRBJ1-1; 7 bases map to TRBD1. CDR1 SGHNT and CDR2 YYREEE come from the germline V gene (reference sequence). V was pared by 4 bases and J by 3 bases, with 6 bases of the junction left unmatched. The CDR3 has 14 amino acids. The CDR3 DNA reads as TGTGCCAGCAGCACCCGGGACAGAGACACTGAAGCTTTCTTT. It codes for CASSTRDRDTEAFF.

In regard to this clone: This specimen includes other DNA sequences encoding the same CDR3. The chain employs TRBV12-3 or TRBV12-4 and TRBJ1-5; tentative D call: TRBD1 (6 bases). Trimming removed 6 bases at V and 6 bases at J, with 12 bases between. The CDR3 loop spans 13 amino acids. CDR3 sequence: CASSLDRRQPQHF. The CDR3 DNA is TGTGCCAGCAGCCTTGACAGGCGTCAGCCCCAGCATTTT.

The chain recombines TRBV18 with TRBJ1-2, with D perhaps matching TRBD1 (6 bases). The CDR3 extends over 21 amino acids. Per germline, CDR1 KGHSH and CDR2 LQKENI. V was clipped by 3 bases and J by 0 bases, with 29 bases between them. CDR3: CASSPREGLGTRGAPNYGYTF. In DNA, the CDR3 is TGTGCCAGCTCACCCCGGGAGGGACTTGGAACCAGGGGCGCTCCTAACTATGGCTACACCTTC.

This chain links TRBV11-3 with TRBJ2-5; D is possibly TRBD1 (8 bases). Germline V gives CDR1 SGHNT, CDR2 YENEEA. Trimming took off 5 bases at V and 8 bases at J, with 24 bases between the two ends. This CDR3 region has 16 residues. The CDR3 protein is CASSPQGGTGGYTQYF. The CDR3 bases are TGTGCCAGCAGCCCTCAGGGGGGGACAGGCGGGTATACCCAGTACTTC.

CDR3 protein: CASSSGNQPQHF. The CDR3 region has the DNA TGTGCCAGCAGTTCGGGTAATCAGCCCCAGCATTTT. The chain carries TRBV12-3 or TRBV12-4 and TRBJ1-5, with D hard to call. V shed 4 bases and J shed 4 bases, with 5 bases lying between them. This CDR3 is 12 amino acids long.

V and J are TRBV18 and TRBJ2-1; 9 bases align to TRBD1. This CDR3 is built from 15 residues. Looked up from germline, CDR1 is KGHSH and CDR2 is LQKENI. The trim removed 2 bases at V and 10 bases at J, leaving 9 bases unmatched. The CDR3 coding sequence is TGTGCCAGCTCACCAACGACGGGGACAGGGTCAGAGCAGTTCTTC. This gives the protein CASSPTTGTGSEQFF.

This chain connects TRBV7-9 to TRBJ2-5, with TRBD2 matching over 7 bases. The V segment lost 2 bases and the J segment 5 bases; nucleotides outside the gene matches: 5. The germline CDR1 and CDR2 sequences are SEHNR and FQNEAQ (reference sequence). The CDR3 sequence is 14 residues long. CDR3 coding DNA: TGTGCCAGCAGCTTAACGGGAGGAGTGGAGACCCAGTACTTC. This sequence encodes CASSLTGGVETQYF.

J is TRBJ1-6 and V is TRBV9; D ambiguous. Trimming cost V 4 bases and J 0 bases, with 8 bases left between them. CDR3 length: 15 amino acids. Germline CDR1 and CDR2: SGDLS and YYNGEE. CDR3 in DNA: TGTGCCAGCAGCTTCCGGAGCTCCTATAATTCACCCCTCCACTTT. It is translated as CASSFRSSYNSPLHF.

The J gene is TRBJ1-5, the V gene TRBV11-3; maybe TRBD1 (5 bases). Trimming removed 3 bases at V and 7 bases at J, with 13 bases between. There are 14 residues in the CDR3. Germline CDR1 and CDR2: SGHNT and YENEEA. The CDR3 loop is CASSFLGGGQPQHF. Written as DNA, the CDR3 is TGTGCCAGCAGCTTCCTCGGGGGAGGACAGCCCCAGCATTTT.